These 16 T cell receptor beta chains share one sample of origin, sequenced in a study of monozygotic twins with inflammatory bowel disease. TCRdb reprocessed the 5' RACE reads and reports one entry per CDR3 protein, with no DNA. The table gives 330,000 or so distinct CDR3 sequences; the top ten clones make up around 2% of it. The sequenced sample consisted of blood. The receptor set was obtained from a human donor with ulcerative colitis or Crohn's disease, or a healthy co-twin of an affected twin (not recorded which).

The chain carries TRBV6-5 and TRBJ2-3; lacking DNA, the TRBD1 call made by TCRdb goes unchecked. CDR3 length: 12 amino acids. CDR1 is MNHEY, CDR2 SVGAGI, per germline. The CDR3 reads CASIEPTGSQYF.

J is TRBJ2-3 and V is TRBV19; TCRdb proposes TRBD1, but this gene call is untestable without DNA. Per germline, CDR1 LNHDA and CDR2 SQIVND (reference sequence). The CDR3 runs to 12 residues. The CDR3 region is CASSVQGATQYF.

This chain uses TRBV19 with TRBJ1-5; TCRdb designates TRBD1, a call that cannot be tested without DNA. Germline CDR1 LNHDA, CDR2 SQIVND (reference sequence). This CDR3 is 16 amino acids long. CDR3 in amino acids: CASSIFPGQGAQPQHF.

J is TRBJ2-7 and V is TRBV19; TCRdb outputs TRBD1, but without DNA this stays unchecked. The CDR3 is made up of 13 amino acids. Germline V gene data show CDR1 as LNHDA and CDR2 as SQIVND (reference sequence). CDR3 loop: CASTTGQAGEQYF.

V gene TRBV10-3 combines with J gene TRBJ2-2; TCRdb outputs TRBD1, but without DNA this stays unchecked. The CDR3 consists of 13 residues. Looked up from germline, CDR1 is ENHRY and CDR2 is SYGVKD. CDR3 protein: CAIEDRVTGELFF.

The CDR3 loop is CASRETGGSDYTF. This chain uses TRBV10-2 with TRBJ1-2; TCRdb reports TRBD1, a call that lacks DNA to check it against. This CDR3 is 13 amino acids long. The germline V gene encodes CDR1 WSHSY and CDR2 SAAADI.

The chain combines TRBV5-1 with TRBJ2-2; TCRdb picks TRBD1, but there is no DNA to check that call. The CDR3 contains 17 residues. Per the germline V gene, CDR1 is SGHRS and CDR2 is YFSETQ. The CDR3 is CASSYLGQSANTGELFF.

The chain recombines TRBV5-1 with TRBJ2-7; lacking DNA, the TRBD1 call made by TCRdb goes unchecked. This CDR3 contains 15 residues. In germline, CDR1 is SGHRS, CDR2 YFSETQ. CDR3 residues: CASSLDGGPYYEQYF.

This chain links TRBV5-1 with TRBJ2-1; TCRdb selects TRBD2, and the lack of DNA leaves this call unchecked. CDR3 length: 17 amino acids. Germline-derived CDR1 and CDR2 are SGHRS and YFSETQ. CDR3 sequence reads: CASSLPLGVETRNEQFF. Using reference TRBV5-1 and TRBJ2-1 for the parts outside the CDR3, the full variable domain is KAGVTQTPRYLIKTRGQQVTLSCSPISGHRSVSWYQQTPGQGLQFLFEYFSETQRNKGNFPGRFSGRQFSNSRSEMNVSTLELGDSALYLCASSLPLGVETRNEQFFGPGTRLTVL.

The V gene is TRBV29-1, the J gene TRBJ1-1; the TCRdb call, TRBD1, lacks DNA for checking. CDR3 size: 11 residues. CDR1 is SQVTM and CDR2 is ANQGSEA in the germline V gene. CDR3 sequence reads: CSAGQGPEAFF.

This chain connects TRBV5-6 to TRBJ1-1. The CDR3 consists of 15 residues. The germline gives CDR1 SGHDT, CDR2 YYEEEE. The CDR3: CASSLWQEMNTEAFF. The complete variable domain, with remaining parts taken from reference TRBV5-6 and TRBJ1-1, reads DAGVTQSPTHLIKTRGQQVTLRCSPKSGHDTVSWYQQALGQGPQFIFQYYEEEERQRGNFPDRFSGHQFPNYSSELNVNALLLGDSALYLCASSLWQEMNTEAFFGQGTRLTVV.

This chain connects TRBV7-8 to TRBJ2-7; TCRdb reports TRBD1, a call that lacks DNA to check it against. CDR3 length: 14 residues. Germline loops: CDR1 SGHVS, CDR2 FQNEAQ. Here the CDR3 reads CASSLNAGGGKQYF.

This chain connects TRBV5-1 to TRBJ2-5; TCRdb calls TRBD1, which cannot be checked without DNA. The CDR3 spans 15 residues. Germline values: CDR1 SGHRS, CDR2 YFSETQ. CDR3 protein: CASRQGGFVVETQYF.

The chain is built from TRBV12-3 or TRBV12-4 and TRBJ1-5. The CDR3 spans 13 residues. The CDR3 sequence: CASSLMGNQPQHF.

This chain connects TRBV20-1 to TRBJ1-4; without DNA, the TCRdb call of TRBD1 cannot be checked. The CDR3 is 14 amino acids. Germline values: CDR1 DFQATT, CDR2 SNEGSKA (reference sequence). The CDR3 spells CSAEVRREWVKLFF.

The rearrangement joins TRBV7-9 to TRBJ2-1; there is no DNA to check the TCRdb D call of TRBD2. Germline CDR1 is SEHNR and CDR2 is FQNEAQ (reference sequence). This CDR3 has 13 residues. The CDR3 loop reads CASSLGGSDEQFF. Looking up the rest from reference TRBV7-9 and TRBJ2-1 gives the full variable domain: DTGVSQNPRHKITKRGQNVTFRCDPISEHNRLYWYRQTLGQGPEFLTYFQNEAQLEKSRLLSDRFSAERPKGSFSTLEIQRTEQGDSAMYLCASSLGGSDEQFFGPGTRLTVL.